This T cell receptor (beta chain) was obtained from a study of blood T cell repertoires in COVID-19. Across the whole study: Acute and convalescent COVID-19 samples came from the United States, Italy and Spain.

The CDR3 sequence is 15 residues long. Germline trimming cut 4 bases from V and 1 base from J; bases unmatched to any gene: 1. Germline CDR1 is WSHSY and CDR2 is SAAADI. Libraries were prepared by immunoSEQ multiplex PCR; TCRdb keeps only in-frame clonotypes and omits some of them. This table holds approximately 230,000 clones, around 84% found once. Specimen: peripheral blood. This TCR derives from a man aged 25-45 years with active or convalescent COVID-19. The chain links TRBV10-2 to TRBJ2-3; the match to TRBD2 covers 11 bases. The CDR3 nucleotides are TGCGCCAGCAGTGCGACTAGCGGGGGCACAGATACGCAGTATTTT. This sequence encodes CASSATSGGTDTQYF.